Listed here are 13 T cell receptor beta chains from one sample, sequenced in a study of blood T cell repertoires in COVID-19 (dated by TCRdb to about 2020). The library came from the immunoSEQ multiplex PCR assay. TCRdb carries this immuneACCESS record with in-frame sequences only. Its versions omit some clonotypes, under half of them owing to an unresolved V gene in the studies checked, with the rest unexplained. This sample has about 440,000 clones in its table, and approximately 88% of those were observed once. Approximately 12% of the sample lies in the top ten. The sequenced sample consisted of peripheral blood. The receptors derive from a woman between 45 and 65 years old with COVID-19, enrolled during active disease.

The chain links TRBV9 to TRBJ1-1; 7 bases line up with TRBD1. This CDR3 has 14 residues. CDR1 SGDLS and CDR2 YYNGEE come from the germline V gene. V shed 0 bases, J shed 7 bases, and the junction held 6 bases outside the gene matches. This chain's CDR3 is CASSVGDRENEAFF. The CDR3 nucleotides are TGTGCCAGCAGCGTAGGGGACAGAGAGAATGAAGCTTTCTTT.

The chain combines TRBV7-2 with TRBJ1-6; the D is unclear. V was cut by 6 bases and J by 4 bases, with 10 bases left in between. The CDR3 runs 14 residues. Germline V CDR1 and CDR2: SGHTA, FQGNSA. This chain's CDR3 is CASSTDGYNSPLHF. The CDR3 DNA is TGTGCCAGCAGTACAGACGGATATAATTCACCCCTCCACTTT.

The sample holds one count of this clone. This chain connects TRBV30 to TRBJ1-1; weak D call: TRBD1 (6 bases). Trimming removed 2 bases from V and 1 base from J, with 11 bases in between. The CDR3 runs 14 residues. Germline CDR1 is GTSNPN and CDR2 is SVGIG (reference sequence). In DNA form, the CDR3 reads TGTGCCTGGAGTCGGGGAGGGGGGAACACTGAAGCTTTCTTT. Protein product: CAWSRGGGNTEAFF.

This clone was detected only a few times. This sequence joins TRBV2 and TRBJ1-5, with TRBD1 as a possible D gene (6 bases). Per the germline V gene, CDR1 is SNHLY and CDR2 is FYNNEI. Trimming took off 7 bases at V and 6 bases at J, with 16 bases between the two ends. The CDR3 spans 14 residues. The DNA for the CDR3 is TGTGCCAGCACAGAGACCCGAGGGGGTCAGCCCCAGCATTTT. Translated, it gives CASTETRGGQPQHF. Together with reference TRBV2 and TRBJ1-5, the CDR3 gives the full variable domain: EPEVTQTPSHQVTQMGQEVILRCVPISNHLYFYWYRQILGQKVEFLVSFYNNEISEKSEIFDDQFSVERPDGSNFTLKIRSTKLEDSAMYFCASTETRGGQPQHFGDGTRLSIL.

The chain couples TRBV28 to TRBJ1-2, with D possibly being TRBD1 (6 bases). Trimming cost V 10 bases and J 8 bases, with 20 bases left between them. The germline V gene encodes CDR1 MDHEN and CDR2 SYDVKM. The CDR3 has 13 amino acids. For the CDR3, the DNA is TGTGCCACCGCGCTTCAGGGGCGTAGAGGCTACACCTTC. This translates into CATALQGRRGYTF.

The chain combines TRBV12-2 with TRBJ1-1; the table's D call, TRBD1, has no DNA check behind it. TRBV12-2 is given as a pseudogene. The CDR3 has 17 residues. The CDR3 spells CASPLIGALGLNTEAFF. CDR3 bases: TGTGCAAGTCCGCTGATTGGGGCCTTGGGATTGAACACTGAAGCTTTCTTT.

This sequence joins TRBV11-2 and TRBJ1-2; D perhaps matches TRBD1 (6 bases). Germline CDR1 and CDR2: SGHAT and FQNNGV. V was shortened by 1 base and J by 8 bases, with 23 bases between the two germline ends. There are 17 residues in the CDR3. The CDR3 coding sequence is TGTGCCAGCAGCTTAGGAGGTTCAGGGGCCGTGTTGTGGGGCTACACCTTC. Encoded protein: CASSLGGSGAVLWGYTF.

This chain links TRBV29-1 with TRBJ1-5, with D unresolved. V was pared by 4 bases and J by 0 bases, with 10 bases between. Germline V lookup: CDR1 SQVTM, CDR2 ANQGSEA. This CDR3 has 14 residues. CDR3 bases: TGCAGCGTTGGCGGCGGTAATAGCAATCAGCCCCAGCATTTT. It yields the protein CSVGGGNSNQPQHF.

The chain combines TRBV6-5 with TRBJ1-2; D is uncertain. V lost 0 bases, J lost 6 bases, and 11 bases lay in between. This CDR3 is 14 amino acids long. CDR1 is MNHEY and CDR2 is SVGAGI in the germline V gene. The CDR3 nucleotides are TGTGCCAGCAGTTACTCGGCGGTATCGGATGGCTACACCTTC. It yields the protein CASSYSAVSDGYTF.

This clone has just a few counts. The chain carries TRBV2 and TRBJ1-5, with D hard to call. The CDR3 consists of 13 residues. Germline V gives CDR1 SNHLY, CDR2 FYNNEI. Trimming shortened V by 5 bases and J by 4 bases, and 9 bases separated the two germline ends. The DNA for the CDR3 is TGTGCCAGCAGTCGGGGTGGGAATCAGCCCCAGCATTTT. This gives the protein CASSRGGNQPQHF.

The chain joins TRBV12-3 or TRBV12-4 to TRBJ1-5, with D hard to call. Deletions cut 6 bases from V and 4 bases from J, with 10 bases between. This CDR3 is 13 amino acids long. CDR3 in amino acids: CASSLGENQPQHF. The CDR3 DNA reads TGTGCCAGCAGCTTGGGCGAAAATCAGCCCCAGCATTTT.

The chain couples TRBV7-2 to TRBJ1-2, with D perhaps TRBD1 (6 bases). Germline V gives CDR1 SGHTA, CDR2 FQGNSA. Trimming removed 5 bases from V and 7 bases from J, with 11 bases in between. There are 12 residues in the CDR3. CDR3 region: CASSTPGVGYTF. CDR3 DNA sequence: TGTGCCAGCAGCACCCCAGGGGTTGGCTACACCTTC. Full variable domain (rest looked up from reference TRBV7-2 and TRBJ1-2): GAGVSQSPSNKVTEKGKDVELRCDPISGHTALYWYRQSLGQGLEFLIYFQGNSAPDKSGLPSDRFSAERTGGSVSTLTIQRTQQEDSAVYLCASSTPGVGYTFGSGTRLTVV.

The V gene is TRBV27, the J gene TRBJ1-1, with a possible D match to TRBD1 (5 bases). V shed 3 bases and J shed 1 base, with 27 bases lying between them. CDR3 size: 20 residues. Per the germline V gene, CDR1 is MNHEY and CDR2 is SMNVEV (reference sequence). Here the CDR3 reads CASSFGPRRGVLLENTEAFF. The CDR3, as DNA: TGTGCCAGCAGTTTTGGCCCCAGGAGGGGCGTCCTACTCGAGAACACTGAAGCTTTCTTT.